Listed below are T cell receptor beta chains from one sample, sequenced in a study of Graves' ophthalmopathy and Graves' hyperthyroidism. TCRdb analysed the multiplex PCR reads with MiXCR anew, one entry per CDR3 protein. The profile covers about 700,000 distinct CDR3 sequences, with 35% to 50% appearing a single time and around 3.3% taken by the ten largest. The sequencing input was peripheral blood. The origin of the receptors is an adult man with Graves' ophthalmopathy. The CDR3 runs from the conserved cysteine through the conserved F or W. A D gene is named only where the DNA matches it firmly. Not all rows give a size; the values are once, few, many and, for expanded clones, a class.

length,D,V,size,J,CDR3,DNA
13,.,TRBV12-3/TRBV12-4,.,TRBJ2-4,CASSFMFWDIQYF,TGTGCCAGCAGTTTCATGTTCTGGGACATTCAGTACTTC
15,.,TRBV4-3,many,TRBJ2-7,CASSQDGGPTYEQYF,TGCGCCAGCAGCCAAGACGGCGGACCTACCTACGAGCAGTACTTC
14,.,TRBV6-5,few,TRBJ2-7,CASTYLRQSYEQYF,TGTGCCAGCACCTACCTCCGCCAATCCTACGAGCAGTACTTC
16,TRBD2,TRBV7-2,.,TRBJ2-2,CASSGGTSGNTGELFF,TGTGCCAGCAGCGGCGGGACTAGCGGGAACACCGGGGAGCTGTTTTTT
14,.,TRBV5-1,many,TRBJ1-6,CASSLDSYNSPLHF,TGCGCCAGCAGCTTGGACAGTTATAATTCACCCCTCCACTTT
17,TRBD1,TRBV13,.,TRBJ1-6,CASSSASSGTGISPLHF,TGTGCCAGCAGCTCCGCTAGCTCCGGGACAGGGATCTCACCCCTCCACTTT
13,TRBD1,TRBV11-2,many,TRBJ2-7,CASSLVQGEEQYF,TGTGCCAGCAGCTTAGTACAGGGGGAGGAGCAGTACTTC
15,TRBD2,TRBV4-2,many,TRBJ2-5,CASSQGAGGQETQYF,TGTGCCAGCAGCCAAGGAGCGGGGGGACAAGAGACCCAGTACTTC
15,.,TRBV7-6,many,TRBJ1-1,CASSLTQGWDTEAFF,TGTGCCAGCAGCTTAACGCAGGGATGGGACACTGAAGCTTTCTTT
14,TRBD1,TRBV7-3,.,TRBJ1-5,CASSSTGANQPQHF,TGTGCCAGCAGCTCGACAGGGGCGAATCAGCCCCAGCATTTT
14,.,TRBV4-1,.,TRBJ1-5,CASSQDRFGQPQHF,TGCGCCAGCAGCCAAGACAGGTTTGGTCAGCCCCAGCATTTT
13,.,TRBV4-2,few,TRBJ2-2,CASSQKGVGELFF,TGTGCCAGCAGCCAGAAGGGAGTCGGGGAGCTGTTTTTT
15,TRBD1,TRBV27,few,TRBJ1-6,CASRGGQGSISPLHF,TGTGCCAGCAGGGGGGGACAGGGGAGCATTTCACCCCTCCACTTT
16,TRBD1,TRBV25-1,.,TRBJ1-1,CASTLEAGTGGTEAFF,TGTGCCAGCACCCTGGAGGCGGGGACAGGGGGCACTGAAGCTTTCTTT
15,TRBD1,TRBV10-3,few,TRBJ2-7,CASSGEQGSSYEQYF,TGTGCCAGCAGTGGAGAACAGGGGAGCTCCTACGAGCAGTACTTC
15,.,TRBV19,.,TRBJ1-5,CASSIGGHLGQPQHF,TGTGCCAGTAGTATAGGGGGCCATCTTGGTCAGCCCCAGCATTTT